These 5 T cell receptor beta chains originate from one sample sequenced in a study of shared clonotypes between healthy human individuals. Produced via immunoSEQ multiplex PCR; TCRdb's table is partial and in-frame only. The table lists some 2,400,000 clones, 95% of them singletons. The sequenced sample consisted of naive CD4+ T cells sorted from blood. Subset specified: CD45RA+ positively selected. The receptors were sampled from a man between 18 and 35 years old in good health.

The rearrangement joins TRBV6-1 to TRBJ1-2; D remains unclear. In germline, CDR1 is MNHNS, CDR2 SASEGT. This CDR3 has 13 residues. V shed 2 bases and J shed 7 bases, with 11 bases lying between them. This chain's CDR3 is CASSENKRFGYTF. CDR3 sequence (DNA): TGTGCCAGCAGTGAAAACAAGCGCTTTGGCTACACCTTC.

The CDR3 coding sequence is TGTGCCAGTAGTCCTATAGCGGGGGGGACCACAGATACGCAGTATTTT. The encoded protein is CASSPIAGGTTDTQYF. The chain combines TRBV19 with TRBJ2-3; TRBD2 agrees at 11 bases. The CDR3 is made up of 16 amino acids. Germline-derived CDR1 and CDR2 are LNHDA and SQIVND (reference sequence). Losses at the gene ends were 5 bases for V and 2 bases for J; bases not matched to a gene: 6. The full variable domain, its missing parts supplied by reference TRBV19 and TRBJ2-3, is DGGITQSPKYLFRKEGQNVTLSCEQNLNHDAMYWYRQDPGQGLRLIYYSQIVNDFQKGDIAEGYSVSREKKESFPLTVTSAQKNPTAFYLCASSPIAGGTTDTQYFGPGTRLTVL.

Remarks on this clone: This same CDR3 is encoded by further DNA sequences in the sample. CDR3 sequence: CASSRNKNTEAFF. CDR3 sequence (DNA): TGTGCCAGCAGCCGTAACAAGAACACTGAAGCTTTCTTT. This chain joins TRBV6-5 and TRBJ1-1, with unresolved D. Between the trimmed V and J ends, which lost 6 bases and 1 base, there was a span of 9 bases. CDR1 is MNHEY, CDR2 SVGAGI, per germline. CDR3 size: 13 residues.

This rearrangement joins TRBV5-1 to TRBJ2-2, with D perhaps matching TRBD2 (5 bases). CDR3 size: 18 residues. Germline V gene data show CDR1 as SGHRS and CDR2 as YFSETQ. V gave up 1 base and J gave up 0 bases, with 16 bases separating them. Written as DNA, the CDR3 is TGCGCCAGCAGCTTGAGACCCGGGGTACAACCGAACACCGGGGAGCTGTTTTTT. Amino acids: CASSLRPGVQPNTGELFF.

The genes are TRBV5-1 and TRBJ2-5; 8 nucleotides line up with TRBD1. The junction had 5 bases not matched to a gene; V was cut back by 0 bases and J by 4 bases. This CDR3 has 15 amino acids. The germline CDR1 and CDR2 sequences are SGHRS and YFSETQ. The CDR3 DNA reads TGCGCCAGCAGCTTGGCAGCAGGGGGCTCAGAGACCCAGTACTTC. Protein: CASSLAAGGSETQYF.